One and the same sample provided the 7 T cell receptor beta chains below, sequenced in a study of T cells in localized non-small cell lung cancer. Sequenced by immunoSEQ multiplex PCR; TCRdb stores in-frame clones only, minus some. The sample has roughly 23,000 clones; about 87% are singletons. This material consisted of peripheral blood, taken before any cancer treatment. The receptors shown here come from a male donor at least 60 years old with stage I squamous cell lung carcinoma.

The chain links TRBV7-9 to TRBJ1-1; D is uncertain. Deletions cut 0 bases from V and 7 bases from J, with 12 bases between. The CDR3 spans 14 residues. Germline CDR1 is SEHNR and CDR2 is FQNEAQ (reference sequence). The CDR3, as DNA: TGTGCCAGCAGCTTAGCCCCCATTGCGGATGAAGCTTTCTTT. This codes for CASSLAPIADEAFF.

V is TRBV6-5 and J is TRBJ1-1, with TRBD1 matching over 11 bases. Per germline, CDR1 MNHEY and CDR2 SVGAGI. Losses at the gene ends were 5 bases for V and 4 bases for J; bases not matched to a gene: 6. The length of the CDR3 is 15 residues. CDR3 residues: CASSGTGGASTEAFF. In DNA form, the CDR3 reads TGTGCCAGCAGTGGGACAGGGGGAGCGAGCACTGAAGCTTTCTTT.

This clone was seen once. The V gene is TRBV18, the J gene TRBJ1-3; 8 bases are a match to TRBD1. With 4 bases clipped from V and 2 bases from J, the junction kept 7 bases outside the gene matches. In germline, CDR1 is KGHSH, CDR2 LQKENI. The length of the CDR3 is 16 residues. This chain's CDR3 is CASSRPGTGPGNTIYF. As DNA, the CDR3 is TGTGCCAGCTCACGACCCGGGACAGGCCCTGGAAACACCATATATTTT.

The rearrangement joins TRBV30 to TRBJ2-7; D is possibly TRBD2 (7 bases). V shed 7 bases and J shed 6 bases, with 22 bases lying between them. Germline V lookup: CDR1 GTSNPN, CDR2 SVGIG (reference sequence). This CDR3 contains 14 residues. As DNA, the CDR3 is TGTGCCTCCCCCGGGGGGCCACAGGGCTCCGAGCAGTACTTC. It translates to CASPGGPQGSEQYF. Full variable domain (missing parts from reference TRBV30 and TRBJ2-7): SQTIHQWPATLVQPVGSPLSLECTVEGTSNPNLYWYRQAAGRGLQLLFYSVGIGQISSEVPQNLSASRPQDRQFILSSKKLLLSDSGFYLCASPGGPQGSEQYFGPGTRLTVT.

The V gene is TRBV30, the J gene TRBJ1-4, with 7 bases lining up with TRBD1. Germline V lookup: CDR1 GTSNPN, CDR2 SVGIG (reference sequence). This CDR3 has 15 residues. Losses at the gene ends were 3 bases for V and 2 bases for J; bases not matched to a gene: 6. The CDR3 spells CAWSQGVSTNEKLFF. The CDR3 DNA reads TGTGCCTGGAGCCAGGGGGTCTCCACTAATGAAAAACTGTTTTTT.

Only a few counts were recorded for this clone. CDR3 sequence reads: CASSLAGAVEKLFF. The CDR3 nucleotides are TGTGCCAGCAGCTTGGCAGGGGCGGTAGAAAAACTGTTTTTT. The chain uses TRBV5-4 and TRBJ1-4; maybe TRBD1 (6 bases). Germline CDR1 reads SGHNT; CDR2 reads YYREEE (reference sequence). Trimming took off 0 bases at V and 8 bases at J, with 11 bases between the two ends. This CDR3 has 14 amino acids.

The V gene is TRBV9, the J gene TRBJ1-2; D is unresolved. Germline V lookup: CDR1 SGDLS, CDR2 YYNGEE. This CDR3 has 12 residues. V gave up 0 bases and J gave up 8 bases, with 8 bases separating them. This CDR3 is CASSVGLGGYTF. The CDR3 bases are TGTGCCAGCAGCGTAGGCCTCGGCGGCTACACCTTC. Full variable domain (rest looked up from reference TRBV9 and TRBJ1-2): DSGVTQTPKHLITATGQRVTLRCSPRSGDLSVYWYQQSLDQGLQFLIQYYNGEERAKGNILERFSAQQFPDLHSELNLSSLELGDSALYFCASSVGLGGYTFGSGTRLTVV.